The clone carrying this TCR beta chain was detected ten times or more. This sample stems from a study of spatial heterogeneity in lung cancer. The CDR3 totals 15 residues. V was trimmed by 0 bases and J by 11 bases, leaving 17 bases between them. Germline V gives CDR1 LGHDT, CDR2 YNNKEL (reference sequence). Time point denoted: sample taken at primary tumor resection. No cells were sorted before sequencing. The whole RNA sequenced was extracted from tumor, nontumor lung or frozen PBMC. Each CDR3 protein gets one entry after TCRdb re-called the 5' RACE reads with MiXCR. Of over 45,000 distinct CDR3 sequences in the sample, less than 5.5% were seen once.

This rearrangement joins TRBV3-1 to TRBJ1-5, with D possibly matching TRBD1 (5 bases). The specimen was PBMCs, collected at surgery. This receptor was identified in a male donor with early-stage non-small cell lung cancer. CDR3 residues: CASSQDHAQGRAQHF. In nucleotides, the CDR3 is TGTGCCAGCAGCCAAGATCACGCCCAGGGTCGAGCCCAGCATTTT. Full variable domain (missing parts from reference TRBV3-1 and TRBJ1-5): DTAVSQTPKYLVTQMGNDKSIKCEQNLGHDTMYWYKQDSKKFLKIMFSYNNKELIINETVPNRFSPKSPDKAHLNLHINSLELGDSAVYFCASSQDHAQGRAQHFGDGTRLSIL.